Below, 18 T cell receptor beta chains from the same sample are listed, as sequenced in a study of beta chain features in type 1 diabetes. What was sequenced were expressed TCRB transcripts, since all of the isolated RNA had been reverse transcribed. Method: immunoSEQ multiplex PCR; TCRdb's copy keeps in-frame clones and lacks some. There are 860,000 or so clones in the sample; roughly 15% occur only once, and around 0.02% lies in the top ten. The sequenced sample was naive CD4+ T cells from blood. These receptors all come from a woman between 18 and 29 years old in good health.

This clone appeared a few times. J is TRBJ2-5 and V is TRBV7-9; D unresolved. The CDR3 consists of 13 residues. V was clipped by 2 bases and J by 5 bases, with 9 bases between them. The germline V gene encodes CDR1 SEHNR and CDR2 FQNEAQ (reference sequence). CDR3 sequence (DNA): TGTGCCAGCAGCTTAATTACCATGGAGACCCAGTACTTC. It is translated as CASSLITMETQYF. The full variable domain, in which reference TRBV7-9 and TRBJ2-5 provide the parts outside the CDR3, is DTGVSQNPRHKITKRGQNVTFRCDPISEHNRLYWYRQTLGQGPEFLTYFQNEAQLEKSRLLSDRFSAERPKGSFSTLEIQRTEQGDSAMYLCASSLITMETQYFGPGTRLLVL.

This clone was recorded a few times. The same CDR3 is also encoded by other DNA sequences in this sample. The chain uses TRBV28 and TRBJ2-7; 7 positions agree with TRBD1. In germline, CDR1 is MDHEN, CDR2 SYDVKM. The CDR3 has 14 residues. The junction had 6 bases not matched to a gene; V was cut back by 4 bases and J by 3 bases. In nucleotides, the CDR3 is TGTGCCAGCAGTTCGCCGGGACAGAGCTACGAGCAGTACTTC. It yields the protein CASSSPGQSYEQYF.

This clone was counted between two and nine times. The J gene is TRBJ2-3, the V gene TRBV4-2, with D unresolved. From germline, CDR1 is LGHNA and CDR2 YNFKEQ. V was shortened by 1 base and J by 2 bases, with 10 bases between the two germline ends. The CDR3 has 15 amino acids. The CDR3 nucleotides read TGTGCCAGCAGCCAAGCTCTTAGCCTCACAGATACGCAGTATTTT. The encoded protein is CASSQALSLTDTQYF.

The CDR3 DNA is TGTGCCAGCAGTACACAGGGCACGCTCTACGAGCAGTACTTC. Protein: CASSTQGTLYEQYF. J is TRBJ2-7 and V is TRBV2, with D possibly matching TRBD1 (6 bases). The V end was cut by 5 bases, the J end by 3 bases, with 14 bases between. This CDR3 contains 14 residues. The V gene's germline CDR1 is SNHLY and CDR2 FYNNEI.

This clone was detected only a few times. The chain combines TRBV4-3 with TRBJ2-3, with D hard to call. The V end was cut by 0 bases, the J end by 3 bases, with 10 bases between. The CDR3 contains 15 residues. The germline V gene has CDR1 LGHNA and CDR2 YSLEER. In DNA, the CDR3 is TGCGCCAGCAGCCAAGATCTGGCGGCAACAGATACGCAGTATTTT. This encodes CASSQDLAATDTQYF.

The genes are TRBV7-2 and TRBJ2-1; D not certain. Germline lookup yields CDR1 SGHTA and CDR2 FQGNSA. Deletions cut 0 bases from V and 5 bases from J, with 8 bases between. CDR3 length: 14 residues. CDR3 region: CASSLASGHNEQFF. The CDR3 nucleotides read TGTGCCAGCAGCTTAGCGTCTGGGCACAATGAGCAGTTCTTC.

A few counts support this clone. The chain is built from TRBV5-1 and TRBJ2-5, with 7 positions matching TRBD2. In germline, CDR1 is SGHRS, CDR2 YFSETQ. The CDR3 covers 15 residues. V lost 2 bases and J lost 4; bases outside the gene matches: 8. In nucleotides, the CDR3 is TGCGCCAGCAGCTTAATCCCCGGACTAGGAGAGACCCAGTACTTC. Residues: CASSLIPGLGETQYF.

The J gene is TRBJ2-1, the V gene TRBV7-2; no reliable D call. CDR3 length: 13 amino acids. Germline CDR1 and CDR2: SGHTA and FQGNSA. With 4 bases removed from V and 6 bases from J, the gap between germline ends came to 10 bases. CDR3 loop: CASSSSAFNEQFF. CDR3 nucleotide sequence: TGTGCCAGCAGCTCCTCCGCATTCAATGAGCAGTTCTTC.

This clone was found a few times. The genes are TRBV4-3 and TRBJ2-3; 7 nucleotides match TRBD2. V trimming: 9 bases; J trimming: 5 bases; junction bases outside the gene matches: 11. The germline V gene has CDR1 LGHNA and CDR2 YSLEER. There are 14 residues in the CDR3. CDR3 DNA: TGCGCCAGTCGAGCGGGACCAAGGGGAGATACGCAGTATTTT. Its translation: CASRAGPRGDTQYF.

This clone was seen a handful of times. This chain uses TRBV4-3 with TRBJ2-7; TRBD1 matches at 7 bases. Germline-derived CDR1 and CDR2 are LGHNA and YSLEER. The CDR3 runs to 15 residues. Trimming at V came to 0 bases and at J to 4 bases, leaving 6 bases not matched to a gene. The chain's CDR3 is CASSQENRGIYEQYF. In nucleotides, the CDR3 is TGCGCCAGCAGCCAAGAGAACAGGGGTATTTACGAGCAGTACTTC.

This clone was seen a few times. This chain links TRBV7-6 with TRBJ2-5; D not resolved. Germline V lookup: CDR1 SGHVS, CDR2 FNYEAQ. V lost 1 base, J lost 5 bases, and 8 bases lay in between. This CDR3 contains 13 residues. CDR3 bases: TGTGCCAGCAGCTTAGTCGTTCTGGAGACCCAGTACTTC. Translation: CASSLVVLETQYF.

The CDR3 nucleotides read TGTGCCAGCAGCAGGAGGACAGGGGATCATGAAAAACTGTTTTTT. This sequence encodes CASSRRTGDHEKLFF. The rearrangement links TRBV7-9 to TRBJ1-4, with 9 bases that match TRBD1. CDR1 is SEHNR and CDR2 is FQNEAQ in the germline V gene (reference sequence). This CDR3 region has 15 residues. V gave up 5 bases and J gave up 6 bases; unmatched junction bases: 7.

The rearrangement uses TRBV5-6 and TRBJ2-7; 9 positions match TRBD1. Unmatched junction bases numbered 7, after V lost 4 bases and J lost 2 bases. Germline CDR1 is SGHDT and CDR2 is YYEEEE. The CDR3 runs 15 residues. Here the CDR3 reads CASSRPGTGTYEQYF. DNA of the CDR3: TGTGCCAGCAGCCGACCCGGGACAGGGACCTACGAGCAGTACTTC.

This clone occurred a few times. This chain uses TRBV19 with TRBJ2-1; tentatively, D is TRBD1 or TRBD2 (5 bases each). Trimming removed 9 bases from V and 10 bases from J, with 19 bases in between. Germline-derived CDR1 and CDR2 are LNHDA and SQIVND (reference sequence). This CDR3 region has 13 residues. CDR3 coding DNA: TGTGCCAGCGGGACCCTACCCCTCGACGAGCAGTTCTTC. Encoded protein: CASGTLPLDEQFF.

There are a few counts of this clone. This chain uses TRBV7-2 with TRBJ2-7; D is ambiguous. The germline V gene has CDR1 SGHTA and CDR2 FQGNSA. This CDR3 spans 15 amino acids. V gave up 5 bases and J gave up 2 bases, with 16 bases separating them. CDR3 coding DNA: TGTGCCAGCAGCCCCCGTGTGGCGACAACCTACGAGCAGTACTTC. Protein: CASSPRVATTYEQYF.

The chain is built from TRBV7-9 and TRBJ2-2; 11 nucleotides agree with TRBD2. This CDR3 is 19 amino acids long. V lost 11 bases, J lost 6 bases, and 23 bases stayed unmatched. Germline loops: CDR1 SEHNR, CDR2 FQNEAQ (reference sequence). CDR3 in DNA: TGTGCCGCCGCAGGGAGGACCTCAACTAGCGGGAGAGAGGCCGGGGAGCTGTTTTTT. Its protein product is CAAAGRTSTSGREAGELFF.

V usage is TRBV5-1 and J usage is TRBJ1-2; 7 nucleotides line up with TRBD1. CDR3 length: 15 amino acids. Germline CDR1 is SGHRS and CDR2 is YFSETQ. The V segment lost 6 bases and the J segment 0 bases; nucleotides outside the gene matches: 8. CDR3 sequence: CASKLLGQSNYGYTF. The CDR3 DNA is TGCGCCAGCAAGCTGCTGGGACAGTCTAACTATGGCTACACCTTC.

The V and J genes are TRBV6-5 and TRBJ2-7; D remains ambiguous. Germline lookup yields CDR1 MNHEY and CDR2 SVGAGI. V was shortened by 1 base and J by 2 bases, with 12 bases between the two germline ends. The CDR3 is 15 amino acids. As DNA, the CDR3 is TGTGCCAGCAGTTACTGGGCAAACGACGCCTACGAGCAGTACTTC. This sequence encodes CASSYWANDAYEQYF.